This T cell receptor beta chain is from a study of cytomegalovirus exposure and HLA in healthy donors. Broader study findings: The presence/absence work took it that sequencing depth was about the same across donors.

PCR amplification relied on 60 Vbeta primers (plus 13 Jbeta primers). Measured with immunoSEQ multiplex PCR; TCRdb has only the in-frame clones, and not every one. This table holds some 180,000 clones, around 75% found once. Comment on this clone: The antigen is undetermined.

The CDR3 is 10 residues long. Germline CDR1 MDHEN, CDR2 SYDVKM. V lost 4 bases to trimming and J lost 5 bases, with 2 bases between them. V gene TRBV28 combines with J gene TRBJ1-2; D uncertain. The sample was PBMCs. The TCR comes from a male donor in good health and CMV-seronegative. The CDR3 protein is CASSSYGYTF. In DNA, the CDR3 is TGTGCCAGCAGTTCGTATGGCTACACCTTC.